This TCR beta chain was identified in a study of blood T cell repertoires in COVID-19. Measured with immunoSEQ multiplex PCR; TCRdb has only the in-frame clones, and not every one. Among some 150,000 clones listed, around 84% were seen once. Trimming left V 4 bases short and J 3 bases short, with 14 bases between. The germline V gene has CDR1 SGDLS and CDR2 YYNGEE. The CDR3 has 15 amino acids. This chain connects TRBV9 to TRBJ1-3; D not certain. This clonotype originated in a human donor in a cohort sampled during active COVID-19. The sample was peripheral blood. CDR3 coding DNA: TGTGCCAGCAGCACCGCAGGAGGGATTGGAAACACCATATATTTT. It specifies CASSTAGGIGNTIYF.